A single sample gave rise to the 12 T cell receptor beta chains below, sequenced in a study of blood T cell repertoires in COVID-19. Profiled with immunoSEQ multiplex PCR; TCRdb holds only in-frame clones, not every one. The data contain about 60,000 clones, roughly 84% of them singletons. Material for sequencing was peripheral blood. These receptors came from a man younger than 40 with COVID-19, enrolled during active disease.

This clone was found many times. This chain connects TRBV6-4 to TRBJ2-1; TRBD2 matches at 13 bases. Looked up from germline, CDR1 is MRHNA and CDR2 is SNTAGT. V lost 0 bases, J lost 5 bases, and 1 base stayed unmatched. The CDR3 is made up of 16 amino acids. Here the CDR3 DNA reads TGTGCCAGCAGTGACTCGGGACTAGCGGGACACAATGAGCAGTTCTTC. Translating it yields CASSDSGLAGHNEQFF.

The table lists this clone with a few counts. The genes are TRBV28 and TRBJ2-5, with 8 positions matching TRBD2. Per the germline V gene, CDR1 is MDHEN and CDR2 is SYDVKM. The CDR3 loop spans 15 amino acids. Losses at the gene ends were 5 bases for V and 5 bases for J; bases not matched to a gene: 10. The CDR3 reads CASSPPGGSGETQYF. In DNA, the CDR3 is TGTGCCAGCAGTCCGCCGGGGGGGTCGGGGGAGACCCAGTACTTC.

J is TRBJ2-2 and V is TRBV6-5; 7 bases line up with TRBD1. The J segment lost 13 bases and the V segment lost 2 bases, leaving 4 bases of the junction unmatched. Germline V gives CDR1 MNHEY, CDR2 SVGAGI. The CDR3 contains 12 residues. The CDR3 DNA sequence: TGTGCCAGCAGTTACGGCAGGGGGACGCTGTTTTTT. Translation: CASSYGRGTLFF.

This chain uses TRBV30 with TRBJ1-1; D is uncertain. Germline V gene lookup returns CDR1 GTSNPN and CDR2 SVGIG (reference sequence). The CDR3 contains 14 residues. V was trimmed by 0 bases and J by 0 bases, leaving 8 bases between them. CDR3 bases: TGTGCCTGGAGTGTAAACAGCCTGAACACTGAAGCTTTCTTT. This sequence encodes CAWSVNSLNTEAFF.

This clone was picked up a small number of times. This chain connects TRBV28 to TRBJ2-1, with 8 bases fitting TRBD1. The V gene end was trimmed by 8 bases and the J gene end by 10 bases; junction bases not matched to a gene: 7. There are 12 residues in the CDR3. Germline assignment: CDR1 MDHEN and CDR2 SYDVKM. The CDR3 sequence: CASAQGAREQFF. The CDR3 DNA follows: TGTGCCAGCGCCCAGGGGGCGCGGGAGCAGTTCTTC.

The chain carries TRBV11-2 and TRBJ2-1, with D perhaps TRBD1 (5 bases). Trimming removed 4 bases at V and 4 bases at J, with 17 bases between. This CDR3 has 16 amino acids. Germline loops: CDR1 SGHAT, CDR2 FQNNGV. CDR3 protein: CASSSPLPGNYNEQFF. DNA for the CDR3: TGTGCCAGCAGCTCTCCTCTGCCAGGGAATTACAATGAGCAGTTCTTC.

This clone was seen a handful of times. V usage is TRBV28 and J usage is TRBJ2-5, with D perhaps TRBD2 (5 bases). The V end lost 5 bases, the J end lost 8 bases, and 15 bases lay between the germline ends. Per the germline V gene, CDR1 is MDHEN and CDR2 is SYDVKM. The CDR3 covers 13 residues. In nucleotides, the CDR3 is TGTGCCAGCAGTCCCGCGGCCCGGGAAACCCAGTACTTC. This gives the protein CASSPAARETQYF. The full variable domain, in which reference TRBV28 and TRBJ2-5 provide the parts outside the CDR3, is DVKVTQSSRYLVKRTGEKVFLECVQDMDHENMFWYRQDPGLGLRLIYFSYDVKMKEKGDIPEGYSVSREKKERFSLILESASTNQTSMYLCASSPAARETQYFGPGTRLLVL.

The chain joins TRBV28 to TRBJ2-2, with TRBD1 matching over 7 bases. The CDR3 has 14 amino acids. Looked up from germline, CDR1 is MDHEN and CDR2 is SYDVKM. V dropped 7 bases and J dropped 2; count of bases not matched to a gene: 4. Written as DNA, the CDR3 is TGTGCCAGCACCGGGACAGCCAACACCGGGGAGCTGTTTTTT. As protein: CASTGTANTGELFF.

This sequence joins TRBV28 and TRBJ1-5; D uncertain. Germline CDR1 MDHEN, CDR2 SYDVKM. The germline V and J ends were trimmed by 7 bases and 2 bases, with 15 bases remaining between them. The CDR3 sequence is 15 residues long. The CDR3 loop is CASNRNVAGNQPQHF. CDR3 DNA sequence: TGTGCCAGCAATAGGAACGTTGCGGGCAATCAGCCCCAGCATTTT.

The chain couples TRBV9 to TRBJ2-3; no definite D call. The CDR3 loop spans 13 amino acids. The germline CDR1 and CDR2 sequences are SGDLS and YYNGEE. Deletions cut 0 bases from V and 2 bases from J, with 4 bases between. The CDR3 coding sequence is TGTGCCAGCAGCGTAGGGCACACAGATACGCAGTATTTT. As protein: CASSVGHTDTQYF.

CDR3 DNA sequence: TGTGCCAGCAGCGTGAGGGGGGGGAGTGATTCACCCCTCCACTTT. Protein sequence: CASSVRGGSDSPLHF. J is TRBJ1-6 and V is TRBV9; the D gene is possibly TRBD1 (6 bases). The CDR3 contains 15 residues. The germline V gene has CDR1 SGDLS and CDR2 YYNGEE. Trimming cost V 2 bases and J 8 bases, with 14 bases left between them. The complete variable domain, with remaining parts taken from reference TRBV9 and TRBJ1-6, reads DSGVTQTPKHLITATGQRVTLRCSPRSGDLSVYWYQQSLDQGLQFLIQYYNGEERAKGNILERFSAQQFPDLHSELNLSSLELGDSALYFCASSVRGGSDSPLHFGNGTRLTVT.

This clone occurred once. The rearrangement uses TRBV28 and TRBJ2-3; 9 bases match TRBD2. The ends lost 7 bases at V and 2 bases at J; junction bases unmatched: 1. The CDR3 loop spans 13 amino acids. CDR1 is MDHEN and CDR2 is SYDVKM in the germline V gene. In DNA, the CDR3 is TGTGCCAGCAAGGGACTAGCCACAGATACGCAGTATTTT. Translated: CASKGLATDTQYF.